These 22 T cell receptor beta chains share one sample of origin, sequenced in a study of response to subunit inactivated influenza vaccine. TCRdb re-called the RT-PCR reads with MiXCR, one entry per CDR3 protein. The sample includes more than 600,000 distinct CDR3 sequences, 18% of them seen just once. This specimen was PBMCs from blood, taken roughly 5 days after vaccination. The receptors originated from a man in his fifties or sixties who received an inactivated influenza vaccine.

This clonotype was seen only a few times. The gene calls are TRBV28 and TRBJ2-7; no reliable D call. The CDR3 runs to 13 residues. The V gene lost 3 bases and the J gene lost 3 bases, with 9 bases spanning the gap. Germline V gene sequence: CDR1 MDHEN, CDR2 SYDVKM. The CDR3 region is CASSFDTLYEQYF. The CDR3 nucleotides read TGTGCCAGCAGTTTTGATACTCTCTACGAGCAGTACTTC.

The J gene is TRBJ2-1, the V gene TRBV20-1; 14 bases are a match to TRBD2. The CDR3 runs to 14 residues. V dropped 6 bases and J dropped 9; count of bases not matched to a gene: 7. CDR1 DFQATT and CDR2 SNEGSKA come from the germline V gene (reference sequence). The DNA of the CDR3 is TGCAGTGCGCCGACTAGCGGGAGGGTCGGTGAGCAGTTCTTC. As protein: CSAPTSGRVGEQFF.

This chain links TRBV5-1 with TRBJ1-2; 8 positions match TRBD1. Germline CDR1 and CDR2: SGHRS and YFSETQ. With 9 bases clipped from V and 4 bases from J, the junction kept 11 bases outside the gene matches. The CDR3 consists of 14 residues. CDR3 in amino acids: CATRGQDIGYGYTF. CDR3 in DNA: TGCGCCACCCGGGGACAGGACATTGGCTATGGCTACACCTTC.

This clonotype was counted a few times. The V gene is TRBV27, the J gene TRBJ2-7; 9 nucleotides agree with TRBD1. Germline V gives CDR1 MNHEY, CDR2 SMNVEV (reference sequence). V dropped 6 bases and J dropped 4; count of bases not matched to a gene: 10. This CDR3 spans 15 amino acids. The CDR3 DNA sequence: TGTGCCAGCAGACTTTCCGGGACAGGGACATACGAGCAGTACTTC. Translating it yields CASRLSGTGTYEQYF.

A few counts support this clonotype. The chain couples TRBV20-1 to TRBJ1-2; D is perhaps TRBD1 (5 bases). V lost 6 bases and J lost 4, with 21 bases in between. This CDR3 region has 15 residues. CDR1 is DFQATT, CDR2 SNEGSKA, per germline (reference sequence). For the CDR3, the DNA is TGCAGTGCCCTCTCCGGGGGACGTACCACCTATGGCTACACCTTC. Residues: CSALSGGRTTYGYTF.

This clonotype appeared many times. The rearrangement uses TRBV7-2 and TRBJ2-7; 7 nucleotides line up with TRBD1. Looked up from germline, CDR1 is SGHTA and CDR2 is FQGNSA. Trimming removed 4 bases from V and 2 bases from J; junction bases left unmatched: 14. This CDR3 comprises 17 residues. Here the CDR3 reads CASSSKTGLKRAYEQYF. CDR3 in DNA: TGTGCCAGCAGCTCTAAGACAGGGTTGAAGAGGGCCTACGAGCAGTACTTC. Complete variable domain (other parts from reference TRBV7-2 and TRBJ2-7): GAGVSQSPSNKVTEKGKDVELRCDPISGHTALYWYRQSLGQGLEFLIYFQGNSAPDKSGLPSDRFSAERTGGSVSTLTIQRTQQEDSAVYLCASSSKTGLKRAYEQYFGPGTRLTVT.

This clonotype appeared once. CDR3 sequence: CASRRTSGITDTQYF. The CDR3, as DNA: TGTGCCAGTAGACGGACTAGCGGTATCACAGATACGCAGTATTTT. J is TRBJ2-3 and V is TRBV19; 10 bases are shared with TRBD2. The length of the CDR3 is 15 residues. The ends lost 6 bases at V and 2 bases at J; junction bases unmatched: 5. Germline CDR1 LNHDA, CDR2 SQIVND (reference sequence). The entire variable domain, with the rest obtained from reference TRBV19 and TRBJ2-3, is as follows: DGGITQSPKYLFRKEGQNVTLSCEQNLNHDAMYWYRQDPGQGLRLIYYSQIVNDFQKGDIAEGYSVSREKKESFPLTVTSAQKNPTAFYLCASRRTSGITDTQYFGPGTRLTVL.

This clonotype was observed at least ten times. The CDR3 nucleotides read TGCAGTGCTAGAGACGGCAGTAGCACCGGGGAGCTGTTTTTT. Translation gives CSARDGSSTGELFF. The rearrangement uses TRBV20-1 and TRBJ2-2, with unresolved D. The CDR3 has 14 residues. Trimming shortened V by 0 bases and J by 4 bases, and 9 bases separated the two germline ends. The germline gives CDR1 DFQATT, CDR2 SNEGSKA (reference sequence).

This rearrangement joins TRBV7-9 to TRBJ1-1; D gene unclear. V gave up 5 bases and J gave up 1 base, with 14 bases separating them. CDR1 is SEHNR, CDR2 FQNEAQ, per germline (reference sequence). The CDR3 spans 15 residues. CDR3 coding DNA: TGTGCCAGCAGCCCCCCCGTGATGTCGAACACTGAAGCTTTCTTT. Its protein is CASSPPVMSNTEAFF.

V and J are TRBV7-3 and TRBJ2-1; D might be TRBD1 or TRBD2, each matching 5 bases. Germline assignment: CDR1 SGHTA and CDR2 FQGTGA. With 3 bases removed from V and 5 bases from J, the gap between germline ends came to 11 bases. The CDR3 runs to 14 residues. CDR3 in amino acids: CASSFGGFDNEQFF. CDR3 sequence (DNA): TGTGCCAGCAGCTTTGGGGGATTCGACAATGAGCAGTTCTTC.

In its sample, this clonotype was seen a few times. V gene TRBV12-3 or TRBV12-4 combines with J gene TRBJ1-5; D unresolved. This CDR3 spans 12 amino acids. Trimming took 2 bases from V and 7 from J, leaving 6 bases between them. CDR3: CASSLQFQPQHF. CDR3 DNA: TGTGCCAGCAGTTTACAGTTCCAGCCCCAGCATTTT.

V usage is TRBV7-2 and J usage is TRBJ1-2, with D possibly matching TRBD1 (5 bases). CDR3 length: 12 amino acids. V lost 5 bases to trimming and J lost 6 bases, with 10 bases between them. Germline-derived CDR1 and CDR2 are SGHTA and FQGNSA. This CDR3 is CASSAGHDGYTF. The CDR3 nucleotides read TGTGCCAGCAGCGCTGGACACGATGGCTACACCTTC.

V gene TRBV29-1 combines with J gene TRBJ1-2; 12 positions agree with TRBD1. This CDR3 region has 15 residues. V was pared by 7 bases and J by 1 base, with 7 bases of the junction left unmatched. Germline V gene lookup returns CDR1 SQVTM and CDR2 ANQGSEA. This chain's CDR3 is CSAGGTGGYNYGYTF. In nucleotides, the CDR3 is TGCAGCGCTGGCGGGACAGGGGGCTATAACTATGGCTACACCTTC.

The chain employs TRBV18 and TRBJ1-1, with D perhaps matching TRBD1 (5 bases). This CDR3 has 13 residues. CDR1 is KGHSH, CDR2 LQKENI, per germline. V lost 2 bases to trimming and J lost 11 bases, with 15 bases between them. CDR3 protein: CASSPGAGSGAFF. The CDR3 DNA follows: TGTGCCAGCTCACCAGGGGCAGGGAGTGGTGCTTTCTTT.

Only a few counts were recorded for this clonotype. V and J are TRBV5-1 and TRBJ2-3, with D unclear. Trimming left V 1 base short and J 6 bases short, with 9 bases between. This CDR3 contains 13 residues. Germline CDR1 is SGHRS and CDR2 is YFSETQ. The CDR3: CASSLSGFDTQYF. CDR3 sequence (DNA): TGCGCCAGCAGCTTGTCGGGTTTTGATACGCAGTATTTT.

This clonotype appeared a few times. This sequence joins TRBV12-3 or TRBV12-4 and TRBJ2-2; TRBD1 aligns across 10 bases. The CDR3 contains 15 residues. V lost 6 bases and J lost 6; bases outside the gene matches: 7. The CDR3 protein is CASSGEGTGAGELFF. CDR3 nucleotides: TGTGCCAGCAGCGGTGAGGGGACAGGGGCCGGGGAGCTGTTTTTT.

There are a few counts of this clonotype. V gene TRBV6-5 combines with J gene TRBJ2-2; a weak D match, TRBD1 (5 bases). The CDR3 extends over 18 amino acids. V lost 3 bases and J 7 bases, leaving 24 bases between the germline ends. The germline CDR1 and CDR2 sequences are MNHEY and SVGAGI. The CDR3 coding sequence is TGTGCCAGCAGTTATCGGTCCTCAGGGTTTCTCAAGGGCGGGGAGCTGTTTTTT. This translates into CASSYRSSGFLKGGELFF.

This rearrangement joins TRBV5-6 to TRBJ1-4; D is undetermined. CDR1 and CDR2 (germline): SGHDT, YYEEEE. This CDR3 is built from 14 residues. Trimming left V 0 bases short and J 8 bases short, with 11 bases between. In DNA form, the CDR3 reads TGTGCCAGCAGCTTGGCAGTTGTTGGGGAAAAACTGTTTTTT. It codes for CASSLAVVGEKLFF. Variable domain in full (rest from reference TRBV5-6 and TRBJ1-4): DAGVTQSPTHLIKTRGQQVTLRCSPKSGHDTVSWYQQALGQGPQFIFQYYEEEERQRGNFPDRFSGHQFPNYSSELNVNALLLGDSALYLCASSLAVVGEKLFFGSGTQLSVL.

This clonotype was found once. The genes are TRBV12-3 or TRBV12-4 and TRBJ2-5; D uncertain. The CDR3 has 14 residues. V lost 5 bases and J lost 1, with 11 bases in between. CDR3 region: CASSPNRAQETQYF. The CDR3 DNA is TGTGCCAGCAGTCCTAACCGGGCCCAAGAGACCCAGTACTTC.

The chain links TRBV7-9 to TRBJ2-7; 9 nucleotides align to TRBD1. This CDR3 spans 15 amino acids. V shed 4 bases and J 2 bases; nucleotides not matched to a gene: 6. Germline V lookup: CDR1 SEHNR, CDR2 FQNEAQ (reference sequence). For the CDR3, the DNA is TGTGCCAGCAGCTCGGGGACAGGGTCCACCTACGAGCAGTACTTC. This encodes CASSSGTGSTYEQYF.

This sequence joins TRBV30 and TRBJ2-2; TRBD1 matches at 9 bases. V was pared by 5 bases and J by 4 bases, with 8 bases of the junction left unmatched. Per the germline V gene, CDR1 is GTSNPN and CDR2 is SVGIG (reference sequence). The length of the CDR3 is 15 residues. In nucleotides, the CDR3 is TGTGCCTGGGCAGGACAGGGGATCAGCACCGGGGAGCTGTTTTTT. Translation gives CAWAGQGISTGELFF.

This clonotype was picked up a small number of times. V and J are TRBV5-4 and TRBJ2-1, with D perhaps being TRBD1 or TRBD2 (6 bases each). Looked up from germline, CDR1 is SGHNT and CDR2 is YYREEE (reference sequence). This CDR3 is built from 14 residues. V was clipped by 5 bases and J by 9 bases, with 18 bases between them. CDR3 in DNA: TGTGCCAGCAGTCGGGGGCAGGGCCGTGGTGAGCAGTTCTTC. Protein product: CASSRGQGRGEQFF.